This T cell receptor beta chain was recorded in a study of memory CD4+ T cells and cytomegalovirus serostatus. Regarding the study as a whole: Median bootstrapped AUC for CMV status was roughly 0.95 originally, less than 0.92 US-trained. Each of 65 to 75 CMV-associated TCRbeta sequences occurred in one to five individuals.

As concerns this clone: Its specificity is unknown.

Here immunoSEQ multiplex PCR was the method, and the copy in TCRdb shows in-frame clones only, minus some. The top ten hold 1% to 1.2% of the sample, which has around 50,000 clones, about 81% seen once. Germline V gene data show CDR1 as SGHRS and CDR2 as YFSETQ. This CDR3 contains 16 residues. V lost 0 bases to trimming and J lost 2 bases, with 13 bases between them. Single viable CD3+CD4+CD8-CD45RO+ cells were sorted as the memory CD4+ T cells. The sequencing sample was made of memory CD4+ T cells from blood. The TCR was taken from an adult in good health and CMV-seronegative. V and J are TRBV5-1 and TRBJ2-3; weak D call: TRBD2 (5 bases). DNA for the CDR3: TGCGCCAGCAGCTTGGCCAGCGGCAGACCCACAGATACGCAGTATTTT. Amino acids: CASSLASGRPTDTQYF.